This paragraph covers one TCR beta chain sequence. It has no known antigen specificity. This sample stems from a study of human CD8 memory T cell subsets (dated by TCRdb to the early 2020s). At the level of the whole study: To assess how stem-like (TSTEM), progenitor exhausted-like (TPEX) and effector memory CD8+ T cell subsets are clonally related, the TCRbeta repertoires of these three subsets were compared. TCRbeta repertoires were obtained from roughly 6 donors, each contributing TSTEM, TPEX and effector memory subsets. What the study reported, not specific to this receptor: Normalized Shannon-Wiener diversity was similarly high in the TSTEM and TPEX subsets, while the effector memory subsets were comparatively less diverse. Chao1 estimates suggested greater repertoire diversity in TSTEM than in TPEX subsets, potentially reflecting a broader range of specificities. Both stem-like subsets shared clonotypes with effector memory cells, but TSTEM and TPEX repertoires overlapped minimally, suggesting distinct antigen spectra. Sequencing was limited to TCRbeta chains, and the repertoire comparisons were based on a handful of donors analyzed with paired t-tests and Bonferroni correction.

CDR1 and CDR2 (SEHNR, FQNEAQ) derive from the germline V gene (reference sequence). Taken from cysteine to phenylalanine, the CDR3 has 12 residues. No nucleotide data were recorded. The reads were generated on a NextSeq 550. A Human TCR Profiling Kit was used to prepare UMI-labeled 5' RACE TCRbeta libraries. Every TCRbeta library was prepared in parallel with an identical number of PCR cycles. Regarding the original processing steps: Between about 2,700 and 20,000 functional CDR3beta clonotypes were contained in each TCRbeta library. MIGEC 1.2.9 was used for UMI extraction and consensus assembly, with a minimum of three reads required per UMI. MiXCR 3.0.3 was used to extract the in-frame CDR3beta repertoires. Diversity metrics were computed in VDJtools 1.2.1 after downsampling each sample to 42,000 randomly selected UMIs. For the top 3,000 clones of each sample pair, the repertoire overlap metrics D, R and F2 were calculated in VDJtools. Each CDR3 protein sequence appears as one entry after TCRdb reprocessed the reads, and no DNA is included. It is TCRdb's table, rather than the study itself, that gives the V and J calls and clone size. The table for this sample records approximately 3,500 distinct CDR3 sequences. The top ten clones comprise under 40% of the sample.

Peripheral blood mononuclear cells were isolated from healthy donor buffy coats by density gradient separation. Negative magnetic separation using EasySep or MojoSort CD8+ T cell isolation kits was how the study enriched total CD8+ T cells. For each subset, total RNA was extracted using an RNeasy Mini Kit from duplicate vials of 150,000 sorted CD8+ T cells. The PBMCs were used fresh or after being cryopreserved in fetal bovine serum with 10% DMSO. CD8+ T cell subsets were sorted to purity by fluorescence-activated cell sorting on a FACSAria III. The V gene is TRBV7-9 and the J gene is TRBJ2-3. The source material was CD8+ effector memory T cells (TEM) sorted from PBMCs. The sample's cell subset or site label is to be understood as: effector memory CD8 T cells, CCR7- CD45RO+ CD95+. This receptor was identified in a human donor in good health. The CDR3 region reads CASSLVADTQYF.